These 2 T cell receptor beta chains originate from one sample sequenced in a study of cytomegalovirus exposure and HLA in healthy donors. Clones were read by immunoSEQ multiplex PCR, and TCRdb kept only the in-frame ones, dropping some. The data hold approximately 260,000 clones, with about 86% observed a single time. Sequenced material: PBMCs. Receptors originate from a woman aged 18 to 35 in good health and CMV-seronegative.

The chain recombines TRBV9 with TRBJ2-1; D may be TRBD1 (6 bases). The CDR3 extends over 16 amino acids. V lost 2 bases and J lost 0, with 12 bases in between. Germline values: CDR1 SGDLS, CDR2 YYNGEE. CDR3 in amino acids: CASSVPPDSSYNEQFF. For the CDR3, the DNA is TGTGCCAGCAGCGTTCCCCCGGACAGCTCCTACAATGAGCAGTTCTTC.

The gene calls are TRBV28 and TRBJ1-4; 9 nucleotides agree with TRBD1. Germline lookup yields CDR1 MDHEN and CDR2 SYDVKM. The V segment lost 6 bases and the J segment 12 bases; nucleotides outside the gene matches: 11. The CDR3 is made up of 14 amino acids. The DNA of the CDR3 is TGTGCCAGCAGATCCCGGGACAGGGCTGGGGAACTGTTTTTT. This translates into CASRSRDRAGELFF.